A selection of T cell receptor beta chains follows, all from one sample in a study of OX40 agonist ivuxolimab in advanced cancers. Method: immunoSEQ multiplex PCR; TCRdb's copy keeps in-frame clones and lacks some. There are around 30,000 clones in the sample; around 80% occur only once, and about 20% lies in the top ten. Sequenced material: CD4+ or CD8+ T cells sorted from blood, taken in a trial of the OX40 agonist ivuxolimab. These receptors all come from an adult with an advanced solid tumor such as melanoma, head and neck, liver or kidney cancer. Both conserved end residues are part of each CDR3. Fields, in order: J gene, clone size, D gene, V gene, CDR3 protein, CDR3 DNA. D genes are given only for firm matches. Expanded clones get a size class; other rows say once, few or many, or leave the size out.

J gene: TRBJ1-1; clone size: .; D gene: .; V gene: TRBV7-9; CDR3 protein: CASSLGNSASEAFF; CDR3 DNA: TGTGCCAGCAGCTTAGGAAATAGTGCGTCTGAAGCTTTCTTT
J gene: TRBJ2-5; clone size: .; D gene: .; V gene: TRBV7-8; CDR3 protein: CASSLGGSQETQYF; CDR3 DNA: TGTGCCAGCAGCTTAGGGGGCAGTCAAGAGACCCAGTACTTC
J gene: TRBJ2-7; clone size: .; D gene: TRBD2; V gene: TRBV28; CDR3 protein: CASRGTSGGAGYEQYF; CDR3 DNA: TGTGCCAGCAGGGGGACTAGCGGGGGGGCCGGCTACGAGCAGTACTTC
J gene: TRBJ1-1; clone size: .; D gene: .; V gene: TRBV7-3; CDR3 protein: CASRAHTVLTEAFF; CDR3 DNA: TGTGCCAGCAGGGCCCATACAGTCCTCACTGAAGCTTTCTTT
J gene: TRBJ1-2; clone size: .; D gene: .; V gene: TRBV6-5; CDR3 protein: CASSYGPHYGYTF; CDR3 DNA: TGTGCCAGCAGTTACGGGCCTCACTATGGCTACACCTTC
J gene: TRBJ2-4; clone size: .; D gene: TRBD1; V gene: TRBV5-1; CDR3 protein: CASSSRQGTAVYF; CDR3 DNA: TGCGCCAGCAGCTCACGCCAAGGGACAGCGGTTTACTTC
J gene: TRBJ1-2; clone size: .; D gene: TRBD1; V gene: TRBV28; CDR3 protein: CASSSPGQGSYGYTF; CDR3 DNA: TGTGCCAGCAGTTCTCCGGGACAGGGAAGCTATGGCTACACCTTC
J gene: TRBJ2-6; clone size: .; D gene: .; V gene: TRBV2; CDR3 protein: CASSPSGANVLTF; CDR3 DNA: TGTGCCAGCAGCCCCTCTGGGGCCAACGTCCTGACTTTC
J gene: TRBJ2-3; clone size: .; D gene: .; V gene: TRBV29-1; CDR3 protein: CSVDGGGADTQYF; CDR3 DNA: TGCAGCGTTGATGGAGGGGGCGCGGATACGCAGTATTTT
J gene: TRBJ2-3; clone size: .; D gene: TRBD2; V gene: TRBV7-2; CDR3 protein: CASRWGVRAGGPDTQYF; CDR3 DNA: TGTGCCAGCAGGTGGGGGGTCCGAGCGGGAGGTCCAGATACGCAGTATTTT
J gene: TRBJ1-1; clone size: few; D gene: .; V gene: TRBV1; CDR3 protein: CTSSQDTGPADSNTEAFF; CDR3 DNA: TGCACCAGCAGCCAAGATACCGGACCCGCCGACTCGAACACTGAAGCTTTCTTT
J gene: TRBJ1-2; clone size: .; D gene: .; V gene: TRBV4-1; CDR3 protein: CASSQQTREHGYTF; CDR3 DNA: TGCGCCAGCAGCCAACAGACCCGGGAGCATGGCTACACCTTC
J gene: TRBJ1-4; clone size: .; D gene: .; V gene: TRBV7-8; CDR3 protein: CASSIAGRSNEKLFF; CDR3 DNA: TGTGCCAGCAGCATCGCAGGGAGATCTAATGAAAAACTGTTTTTT
J gene: TRBJ1-1; clone size: .; D gene: .; V gene: TRBV21-1; CDR3 protein: CASSKGLDRGKDTEAFF; CDR3 DNA: TGTGCCAGCAGCAAAGGGTTGGACAGGGGGAAGGACACTGAAGCTTTCTTT
J gene: TRBJ2-2; clone size: .; D gene: TRBD2; V gene: TRBV5-6; CDR3 protein: CASSVPGRGVTGELFF; CDR3 DNA: TGTGCCAGCAGCGTACCGGGGCGGGGGGTAACCGGGGAGCTGTTTTTT
J gene: TRBJ1-5; clone size: .; D gene: .; V gene: TRBV6-5; CDR3 protein: CASRTGSGEPQHF; CDR3 DNA: TGTGCCAGCAGAACAGGGTCAGGAGAGCCCCAGCATTTT
J gene: TRBJ2-1; clone size: .; D gene: TRBD2; V gene: TRBV9; CDR3 protein: CASSRTSGGYNEQFF; CDR3 DNA: TGTGCCAGCAGCCGTACTAGCGGGGGGTACAATGAGCAGTTCTTC
J gene: TRBJ2-7; clone size: .; D gene: TRBD1; V gene: TRBV18; CDR3 protein: CASSPNRQGANGEQYF; CDR3 DNA: TGTGCCAGCTCACCCAATCGACAGGGGGCAAACGGCGAGCAGTACTTC
J gene: TRBJ2-1; clone size: .; D gene: TRBD2; V gene: TRBV19; CDR3 protein: CASSRSGVSSYNEQFF; CDR3 DNA: TGTGCCAGTAGTCGGAGCGGGGTTAGCTCCTACAATGAGCAGTTCTTC
J gene: TRBJ1-2; clone size: .; D gene: TRBD1; V gene: TRBV28; CDR3 protein: CASSPGTGVNYGYTF; CDR3 DNA: TGTGCCAGCAGTCCCGGGACAGGGGTTAACTATGGCTACACCTTC
J gene: TRBJ2-5; clone size: .; D gene: .; V gene: TRBV29-1; CDR3 protein: CSVEGPNRETQYF; CDR3 DNA: TGCAGCGTTGAGGGGCCAAACAGAGAGACCCAGTACTTC
J gene: TRBJ1-1; clone size: .; D gene: .; V gene: TRBV21-1; CDR3 protein: CASTQLRGTGGYVPTEAFF; CDR3 DNA: TGTGCCAGCACCCAACTAAGAGGGACAGGGGGTTACGTTCCCACTGAAGCTTTCTTT
J gene: TRBJ2-5; clone size: .; D gene: TRBD2; V gene: TRBV4-1; CDR3 protein: CASSQELGSGGPYQETQYF; CDR3 DNA: TGCGCCAGCAGCCAAGAACTGGGTAGCGGGGGGCCGTACCAAGAGACCCAGTACTTC
J gene: TRBJ2-3; clone size: .; D gene: .; V gene: TRBV30; CDR3 protein: CAWSVGSDTQYF; CDR3 DNA: TGTGCCTGGAGTGTGGGCTCAGATACGCAGTATTTT
J gene: TRBJ2-1; clone size: .; D gene: .; V gene: TRBV28; CDR3 protein: CASSPVASYNEQFF; CDR3 DNA: TGTGCCAGCAGCCCGGTGGCGTCCTACAATGAGCAGTTCTTC
J gene: TRBJ2-1; clone size: .; D gene: .; V gene: TRBV7-3; CDR3 protein: CASSLQQGGYNEQFF; CDR3 DNA: TGTGCCAGCAGCTTACAGCAGGGGGGCTACAATGAGCAGTTCTTC
J gene: TRBJ1-1; clone size: .; D gene: TRBD1; V gene: TRBV28; CDR3 protein: CASSYRGQTEAFF; CDR3 DNA: TGTGCCAGCAGCTACAGGGGGCAGACTGAAGCTTTCTTT
J gene: TRBJ1-6; clone size: .; D gene: .; V gene: TRBV7-3; CDR3 protein: CASSLTGTTSPLHF; CDR3 DNA: TGTGCCAGCAGCTTAACGGGGACAACTTCACCCCTCCACTTT
J gene: TRBJ2-3; clone size: .; D gene: .; V gene: TRBV27; CDR3 protein: CASGLSTDTQYF; CDR3 DNA: TGTGCCAGTGGTCTCAGCACAGATACGCAGTATTTT
J gene: TRBJ2-7; clone size: .; D gene: .; V gene: TRBV27; CDR3 protein: CASSSGPNPSYEQYF; CDR3 DNA: TGTGCCAGCAGTTCCGGCCCCAATCCCTCATACGAGCAGTACTTC
J gene: TRBJ2-7; clone size: .; D gene: .; V gene: TRBV10-2; CDR3 protein: CATAVGRHSYEQYF; CDR3 DNA: TGCGCCACCGCCGTAGGTCGCCACTCCTACGAGCAGTACTTC
J gene: TRBJ1-4; clone size: .; D gene: .; V gene: TRBV5-4; CDR3 protein: CASSDVATNEKLFF; CDR3 DNA: TGTGCCAGCAGCGATGTAGCAACTAATGAAAAACTGTTTTTT
J gene: TRBJ2-1; clone size: .; D gene: TRBD2; V gene: TRBV2; CDR3 protein: CASTSGGASEQFF; CDR3 DNA: TGTGCCAGCACTAGCGGGGGGGCTAGTGAGCAGTTCTTC
J gene: TRBJ2-4; clone size: .; D gene: .; V gene: TRBV4-3; CDR3 protein: CASSQDYSQAKNIQYF; CDR3 DNA: TGCGCCAGCAGCCAAGATTACAGTCAAGCCAAAAACATTCAGTACTTC
J gene: TRBJ2-7; clone size: .; D gene: .; V gene: TRBV28; CDR3 protein: CASSLYGRSTGEQYF; CDR3 DNA: TGTGCCAGCAGTTTATATGGGAGAAGTACGGGCGAGCAGTACTTC
J gene: TRBJ2-7; clone size: .; D gene: TRBD1; V gene: TRBV6-1; CDR3 protein: CASTVTGGAYEQYF; CDR3 DNA: TGTGCCAGCACCGTGACAGGGGGCGCCTACGAGCAGTACTTC
J gene: TRBJ2-2; clone size: .; D gene: TRBD2; V gene: TRBV4-1; CDR3 protein: CASSQDGWLAGGHTGELFF; CDR3 DNA: TGCGCCAGCAGCCAAGATGGATGGCTAGCGGGGGGGCACACCGGGGAGCTGTTTTTT
J gene: TRBJ1-6; clone size: once; D gene: TRBD1; V gene: TRBV27; CDR3 protein: CASSLYRGNNSPLHF; CDR3 DNA: TGTGCCAGCAGTTTATACAGGGGGAATAATTCACCCCTCCACTTT
J gene: TRBJ2-7; clone size: .; D gene: .; V gene: TRBV2; CDR3 protein: CASREDTGDYEQYF; CDR3 DNA: TGTGCCAGCAGGGAGGACACCGGGGACTACGAGCAGTACTTC
J gene: TRBJ1-2; clone size: .; D gene: .; V gene: TRBV14; CDR3 protein: CASSQGQGWNYGYTF; CDR3 DNA: TGTGCCAGCAGCCAAGGCCAGGGTTGGAACTATGGCTACACCTTC
J gene: TRBJ2-5; clone size: .; D gene: .; V gene: TRBV19; CDR3 protein: CASSISREAETQYF; CDR3 DNA: TGTGCCAGTAGTATATCGAGGGAGGCGGAGACCCAGTACTTC
J gene: TRBJ2-7; clone size: few; D gene: TRBD1; V gene: TRBV7-2; CDR3 protein: CASSLAAGGASEQYF; CDR3 DNA: TGTGCCAGCAGCTTAGCGGCAGGGGGCGCTTCCGAGCAGTACTTC
J gene: TRBJ1-5; clone size: .; D gene: .; V gene: TRBV7-5; CDR3 protein: CVRSQSEDRTLYSNQPQHF; CDR3 DNA: TGTGTCAGAAGCCAATCCGAGGACCGGACCCTTTATAGCAATCAGCCCCAGCATTTT
J gene: TRBJ2-1; clone size: .; D gene: TRBD2; V gene: TRBV19; CDR3 protein: CASIPTSGSFDEQFF; CDR3 DNA: TGTGCCAGTATACCGACTAGCGGGAGTTTCGATGAGCAGTTCTTC
J gene: TRBJ1-2; clone size: .; D gene: .; V gene: TRBV6-1; CDR3 protein: CASSERGYGYTF; CDR3 DNA: TGTGCCAGCAGTGAACGCGGCTATGGCTACACCTTC
J gene: TRBJ2-7; clone size: .; D gene: .; V gene: TRBV20-1; CDR3 protein: CSATEAYEQYF; CDR3 DNA: TGCAGTGCTACAGAAGCCTACGAGCAGTACTTC
J gene: TRBJ1-4; clone size: .; D gene: .; V gene: TRBV2; CDR3 protein: CASSAGTTYEKLFF; CDR3 DNA: TGTGCCAGCAGTGCCGGGACAACTTACGAAAAACTGTTTTTT
J gene: TRBJ1-3; clone size: .; D gene: .; V gene: TRBV18; CDR3 protein: CASSPDSSGNTIYF; CDR3 DNA: TGTGCCAGCTCCCCGGACAGCTCTGGAAACACCATATATTTT
J gene: TRBJ2-1; clone size: .; D gene: TRBD2; V gene: TRBV9; CDR3 protein: CASSVGGHPRYPSGVYNEQFF; CDR3 DNA: TGTGCCAGCAGCGTTGGAGGGCACCCGCGATACCCTAGCGGGGTATATAATGAGCAGTTCTTC
J gene: TRBJ2-2; clone size: .; D gene: .; V gene: TRBV7-2; CDR3 protein: CASSLDIVNTGELFF; CDR3 DNA: TGTGCCAGCAGCTTAGACATTGTAAACACCGGGGAGCTGTTTTTT
J gene: TRBJ1-5; clone size: .; D gene: .; V gene: TRBV7-2; CDR3 protein: CASRSVGLNQPQHF; CDR3 DNA: TGTGCCAGCAGATCCGTGGGCCTCAATCAGCCCCAGCATTTT
J gene: TRBJ2-3; clone size: .; D gene: TRBD2; V gene: TRBV5-4; CDR3 protein: CASSPSGRGTDTQYF; CDR3 DNA: TGTGCCAGCAGCCCTAGCGGGAGGGGCACAGATACGCAGTATTTT
J gene: TRBJ2-1; clone size: .; D gene: .; V gene: TRBV11-2; CDR3 protein: CASSLQDGVHNEQFF; CDR3 DNA: TGTGCCAGCAGCTTGCAGGACGGCGTACACAATGAGCAGTTCTTC
J gene: TRBJ2-1; clone size: .; D gene: TRBD1; V gene: TRBV30; CDR3 protein: CACRTGGYNEQFF; CDR3 DNA: TGTGCCTGCCGGACAGGGGGATACAATGAGCAGTTCTTC
J gene: TRBJ1-6; clone size: .; D gene: .; V gene: TRBV4-3; CDR3 protein: CASSQDMDKLLGQNSPLHF; CDR3 DNA: TGCGCCAGCAGCCAAGATATGGACAAATTGTTGGGCCAGAATTCACCCCTCCACTTT
J gene: TRBJ2-6; clone size: .; D gene: TRBD1; V gene: TRBV11-3; CDR3 protein: CASSPGTGAGANVLTF; CDR3 DNA: TGTGCCAGCAGCCCCGGGACAGGGGCTGGGGCCAACGTCCTGACTTTC
J gene: TRBJ1-2; clone size: .; D gene: .; V gene: TRBV6-6; CDR3 protein: CASTDVGNYGYTF; CDR3 DNA: TGTGCCAGCACCGATGTGGGGAACTATGGCTACACCTTC